These 14 T cell receptor beta chains came from one sample sequenced in a study of CD8 T cells in Susac syndrome. Roughly 0.45 to 1 ug RNA was reverse transcribed with random hexamers. TCRdb analysed the immunoSEQ multiplex PCR reads with MiXCR anew, one entry per CDR3 protein. The table lists under 550,000 distinct CDR3 sequences, 85% of them singletons, with about 0.1% in the top ten. Material: CD8+ T cells from PBMCs. Receptors were obtained from a human donor with multiple sclerosis.

The chain has TRBV9 and TRBJ2-3; 7 bases match TRBD2. Trimming removed 0 bases from V and 0 bases from J; junction bases left unmatched: 4. The CDR3 covers 16 residues. Germline-derived CDR1 and CDR2 are SGDLS and YYNGEE. CDR3 protein: CASSVGGGSSTDTQYF. CDR3 nucleotide sequence: TGTGCCAGCAGCGTAGGGGGAGGGTCTAGCACAGATACGCAGTATTTT.

V gene TRBV7-9 combines with J gene TRBJ2-3, with D hard to call. Deletions cut 5 bases from V and 2 bases from J, with 11 bases between. The length of the CDR3 is 14 residues. Germline CDR1 SEHNR, CDR2 FQNEAQ (reference sequence). Here the CDR3 DNA reads TGTGCCAGCAGCCCCCGACTTTCCACAGATACGCAGTATTTT. Its translation: CASSPRLSTDTQYF.

A single count supports this clonotype. V is TRBV3-1 and J is TRBJ1-2; unclear D gene. Trimming stripped 1 base from V and 2 bases from J, with 11 bases between. In germline, CDR1 is LGHDT, CDR2 YNNKEL (reference sequence). The CDR3 totals 15 residues. The CDR3 coding sequence is TGTGCCAGCAGCCAAGTCCTTCAGGAAAACTATGGCTACACCTTC. As protein: CASSQVLQENYGYTF.

The chain employs TRBV12-5 and TRBJ2-3; TRBD2 matches 9 bases. Looked up from germline, CDR1 is LGHNT and CDR2 is FRNRAP. The CDR3 is 16 amino acids. Trimming removed 4 bases from V and 3 bases from J; junction bases left unmatched: 8. The CDR3 here is CASGWPGTSTTDTQYF. For the CDR3, the DNA is TGTGCTAGTGGTTGGCCCGGGACTAGCACAACAGATACGCAGTATTTT.

The chain recombines TRBV10-2 with TRBJ2-7; D could derive from TRBD1 or TRBD2 (5 bases each). CDR1 is WSHSY and CDR2 is SAAADI in the germline V gene. V dropped 10 bases and J dropped 1 base, with 20 bases sitting between them. This CDR3 region has 15 residues. In DNA form, the CDR3 reads TGCGCCACCCTCGACGTAGACGGGGCATCCTACGAGCAGTACTTC. Translated: CATLDVDGASYEQYF.

The chain links TRBV12-5 to TRBJ2-1, with D perhaps TRBD1 (6 bases). The CDR3 sequence is 15 residues long. With 1 base removed from V and 10 bases from J, the gap between germline ends came to 17 bases. The germline gives CDR1 LGHNT, CDR2 FRNRAP. In nucleotides, the CDR3 is TGTGCTAGTGGTTTGGAAATAGGACAGTCAGAAGAGCAGTTCTTC. This encodes CASGLEIGQSEEQFF.

The gene calls are TRBV15 and TRBJ2-1; D is ambiguous. Germline CDR1 is LNHNV and CDR2 is YYDKDF (reference sequence). The V gene lost 5 bases and the J gene lost 5 bases, with 10 bases spanning the gap. This CDR3 contains 13 residues. In DNA, the CDR3 is TGTGCCACCAGCCCACTTGGGGACAATGAGCAGTTCTTC. Protein sequence: CATSPLGDNEQFF.

V and J are TRBV14 and TRBJ1-1; no clear D gene. There are 12 residues in the CDR3. V was pared by 3 bases and J by 6 bases, with 8 bases between. Per the germline V gene, CDR1 is SGHDN and CDR2 is FVKESK. CDR3 coding DNA: TGTGCCAGCAGCCAGGTGAATCCTGAAGCTTTCTTT. Translating it yields CASSQVNPEAFF.

DNA for the CDR3: TGCAGTGCTAGAGATATGTGGCGGTACACTGAAGCTTTCTTT. This translates into CSARDMWRYTEAFF. The J gene is TRBJ1-1, the V gene TRBV20-1; D ambiguous. In germline, CDR1 is DFQATT, CDR2 SNEGSKA (reference sequence). The CDR3 consists of 14 residues. Trimming cost V 0 bases and J 3 bases, with 11 bases left between them.

The V gene is TRBV5-1, the J gene TRBJ2-5, with D perhaps TRBD2 (6 bases). Germline CDR1 and CDR2: SGHRS and YFSETQ. The CDR3 length is 16 residues. Trimming pared 1 base from V and 2 bases from J, leaving 15 bases between. CDR3 DNA sequence: TGCGCCAGCAGCTTGTCCGTCCGGGCGGGACAAGAGACCCAGTACTTC. It encodes CASSLSVRAGQETQYF. Looking up the rest from reference TRBV5-1 and TRBJ2-5 gives the full variable domain: KAGVTQTPRYLIKTRGQQVTLSCSPISGHRSVSWYQQTPGQGLQFLFEYFSETQRNKGNFPGRFSGRQFSNSRSEMNVSTLELGDSALYLCASSLSVRAGQETQYFGPGTRLLVL.

The chain joins TRBV7-6 to TRBJ2-7; tentatively, D is TRBD1 (6 bases). V was cut by 4 bases and J by 4 bases, with 14 bases left in between. The CDR3 is 14 residues long. Germline V gives CDR1 SGHVS, CDR2 FNYEAQ. CDR3: CASSYLQGTYEQYF. DNA for the CDR3: TGTGCCAGCAGCTACTTACAGGGAACATACGAGCAGTACTTC. The full variable domain, its missing parts supplied by reference TRBV7-6 and TRBJ2-7, is GAGVSQSPRYKVTKRGQDVALRCDPISGHVSLYWYRQALGQGPEFLTYFNYEAQQDKSGLPNDRFSAERPEGSISTLTIQRTEQRDSAMYRCASSYLQGTYEQYFGPGTRLTVT.

The chain links TRBV10-3 to TRBJ2-1; tentative D call: TRBD2 (5 bases). The CDR3 covers 15 residues. V gave up 7 bases and J gave up 5 bases, with 18 bases separating them. CDR1 is ENHRY and CDR2 is SYGVKD in the germline V gene. The DNA of the CDR3 is TGTGCCATCACCTCTGGGAGCGAGCTCAACAATGAGCAGTTCTTC. Translating it yields CAITSGSELNNEQFF.

The gene calls are TRBV4-1 and TRBJ1-3; tentatively, D is TRBD1 (5 bases). This CDR3 has 15 residues. CDR1 and CDR2 from the germline V gene are MGHRA and YSYEKL. V was shortened by 1 base and J by 4 bases, with 11 bases between the two germline ends. This CDR3 reads CASSQVPGLGNTIYF. The CDR3 DNA sequence: TGCGCCAGCAGCCAAGTCCCAGGGTTAGGAAACACCATATATTTT.

The rearrangement uses TRBV2 and TRBJ1-1; unclear D gene. Germline V gene data show CDR1 as SNHLY and CDR2 as FYNNEI. V dropped 0 bases and J dropped 0 bases, with 5 bases sitting between them. This CDR3 has 14 residues. The CDR3 region is CASSEAAMNTEAFF. In DNA, the CDR3 is TGTGCCAGCAGTGAAGCGGCTATGAACACTGAAGCTTTCTTT.